These 8 T cell receptor beta chains were sequenced from one sample in a study of blood T cell repertoires in COVID-19. Some clones are missing from TCRdb's copy, which holds only in-frame ones; the method was immunoSEQ multiplex PCR. The sample carries roughly 250,000 clones, approximately 80% recorded once. Sequencing was carried out using peripheral blood. The receptors stem from a woman aged 55-70 years with active or convalescent COVID-19.

The rearrangement uses TRBV6-2 or TRBV6-3 and TRBJ1-4; 7 nucleotides align to TRBD1. There are 15 residues in the CDR3. Unmatched junction bases numbered 10, after V lost 5 bases and J lost 7 bases. CDR1 is MNHEY and CDR2 is SVGEGT in the germline V gene. The CDR3 DNA reads TGTGCCAGCAGTCGCGGCGGGACAGCACTTGAAAAACTGTTTTTT. Residues: CASSRGGTALEKLFF.

The CDR3 region is CATPSAAHTRVTDTQYF. For the CDR3, the DNA is TGTGCCACCCCGTCCGCGGCGCATACTAGGGTCACAGATACGCAGTATTTT. This sequence joins TRBV7-2 and TRBJ2-3; weak D call: TRBD2 (5 bases). The V and J ends lost 10 bases and 2 bases respectively, with 25 bases between them. Germline CDR1 SGHTA, CDR2 FQGNSA. The CDR3 covers 17 residues.

Only one count was recorded for this clone. The rearrangement uses TRBV11-2 and TRBJ2-7; 7 nucleotides agree with TRBD2. Germline CDR1 and CDR2: SGHAT and FQNNGV. J lost 1 base, V lost 3 bases, and 3 bases had no gene match. The CDR3 is 14 amino acids. The CDR3 sequence: CASSLRGGSYEQYF. In nucleotides, the CDR3 is TGTGCCAGCAGCTTGCGCGGGGGTTCCTACGAGCAGTACTTC.

Regarding this clone: This CDR3 is also generated by other DNA sequences in the sample. This rearrangement joins TRBV19 to TRBJ1-2; D is unclear. The CDR3 runs 13 residues. Trimming removed 1 base from V and 1 base from J, with 4 bases in between. From germline, CDR1 is LNHDA and CDR2 SQIVND (reference sequence). In DNA form, the CDR3 reads TGTGCCAGTAGTATAGCGGTTAACTATGGCTACACCTTC. Translated: CASSIAVNYGYTF.

The V call is TRBV7-8, the J call TRBJ2-2, with TRBD2 matching over 8 bases. V shed 3 bases and J 10 bases; nucleotides not matched to a gene: 4. Looked up from germline, CDR1 is SGHVS and CDR2 is FQNEAQ. This CDR3 has 13 amino acids. The CDR3 sequence is CASSLRGAEELFF. In DNA, the CDR3 is TGTGCCAGCAGCTTGCGGGGGGCAGAGGAGCTGTTTTTT.

The chain couples TRBV21-1 to TRBJ1-5. TRBV21-1 is a pseudogene locus. The CDR3 consists of 17 residues. Here the CDR3 reads CASSKKGERGPGQPQHF. DNA for the CDR3: TGTGCCAGCAGCAAAAAAGGGGAGCGGGGTCCGGGGCAGCCCCAGCATTTT.

J is TRBJ1-6 and V is TRBV7-6; possibly TRBD1 for D (6 bases). CDR1 and CDR2 (germline): SGHVS, FNYEAQ. V lost 0 bases and J 8 bases, leaving 14 bases between the germline ends. The CDR3 consists of 16 residues. As DNA, the CDR3 is TGTGCCAGCAGCTTAGCCCAGACAGGTTCGCATTCACCCCTCCACTTT. This translates into CASSLAQTGSHSPLHF. The whole variable domain, remainder taken from reference TRBV7-6 and TRBJ1-6, is GAGVSQSPRYKVTKRGQDVALRCDPISGHVSLYWYRQALGQGPEFLTYFNYEAQQDKSGLPNDRFSAERPEGSISTLTIQRTEQRDSAMYRCASSLAQTGSHSPLHFGNGTRLTVT.

The chain is built from TRBV14 and TRBJ2-7; maybe TRBD1 (5 bases). Germline V gene data show CDR1 as SGHDN and CDR2 as FVKESK. Trimming removed 2 bases from V and 0 bases from J, with 8 bases in between. The CDR3 runs to 14 residues. In nucleotides, the CDR3 is TGTGCCAGCAGCCAATGGACAACCTCCTACGAGCAGTACTTC. Encoded protein: CASSQWTTSYEQYF.